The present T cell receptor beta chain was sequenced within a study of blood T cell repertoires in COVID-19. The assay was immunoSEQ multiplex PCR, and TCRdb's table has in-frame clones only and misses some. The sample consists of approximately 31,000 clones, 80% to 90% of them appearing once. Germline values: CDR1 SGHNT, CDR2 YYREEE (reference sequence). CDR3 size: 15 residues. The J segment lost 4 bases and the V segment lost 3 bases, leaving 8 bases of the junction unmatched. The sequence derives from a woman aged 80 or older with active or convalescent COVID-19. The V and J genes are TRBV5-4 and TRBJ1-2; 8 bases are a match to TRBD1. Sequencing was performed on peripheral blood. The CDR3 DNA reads TGTGCCAGCAGCTCAACCGACAGGGGAGGCTATGGCTACACCTTC. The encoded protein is CASSSTDRGGYGYTF.